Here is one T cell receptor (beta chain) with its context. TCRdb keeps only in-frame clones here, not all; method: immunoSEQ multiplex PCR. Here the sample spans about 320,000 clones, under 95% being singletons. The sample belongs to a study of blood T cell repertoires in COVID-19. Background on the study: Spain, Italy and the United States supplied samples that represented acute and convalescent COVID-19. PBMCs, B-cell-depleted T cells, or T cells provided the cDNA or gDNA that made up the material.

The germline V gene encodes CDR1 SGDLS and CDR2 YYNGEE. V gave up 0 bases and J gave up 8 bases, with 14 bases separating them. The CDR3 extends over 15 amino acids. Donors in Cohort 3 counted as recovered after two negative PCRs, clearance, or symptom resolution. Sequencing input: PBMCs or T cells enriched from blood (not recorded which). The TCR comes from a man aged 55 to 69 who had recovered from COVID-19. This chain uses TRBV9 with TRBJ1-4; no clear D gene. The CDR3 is CASSVGHGEREKLFF. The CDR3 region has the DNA TGTGCCAGCAGCGTAGGTCATGGGGAGCGGGAAAAACTGTTTTTT.